Shown below are 16 T cell receptor beta chains from a single sample sequenced in a study of cytomegalovirus exposure and HLA in healthy donors. 13 Jbeta primers and 60 Vbeta primers were used for the PCR. The assay was immunoSEQ multiplex PCR, and TCRdb's table has in-frame clones only and misses some. Among roughly 140,000 clones listed, 9.4% were seen once. The sequencing sample was made of PBMCs. These receptors all come from a male donor in good health and CMV-seronegative.

Only a few counts were recorded for this clone. The V and J genes are TRBV16 and TRBJ1-1; 8 nucleotides agree with TRBD1. Germline CDR1 and CDR2: KGHSY and FQNENV. CDR3 length: 15 residues. V was pared by 4 bases and J by 1 base, with 5 bases of the junction left unmatched. The CDR3 DNA is TGTGCCAGCAGCCTGGGGGACAGGCAGAACACTGAAGCTTTCTTT. This sequence encodes CASSLGDRQNTEAFF.

This clone was detected only a few times. The V and J genes are TRBV5-1 and TRBJ1-3, with D possibly being TRBD1 (6 bases). There are 16 residues in the CDR3. V gave up 2 bases and J gave up 2 bases, with 14 bases separating them. In germline, CDR1 is SGHRS, CDR2 YFSETQ. The CDR3 loop reads CASSLSGAGAGNTIYF. The CDR3 nucleotides are TGCGCCAGCAGCTTATCAGGGGCCGGAGCTGGAAACACCATATATTTT. The complete variable domain, with remaining parts taken from reference TRBV5-1 and TRBJ1-3, reads KAGVTQTPRYLIKTRGQQVTLSCSPISGHRSVSWYQQTPGQGLQFLFEYFSETQRNKGNFPGRFSGRQFSNSRSEMNVSTLELGDSALYLCASSLSGAGAGNTIYFGEGSWLTVV.

In its sample, this clone was seen a few times. The V gene is TRBV29-1, the J gene TRBJ1-1; D gene uncertain. The CDR3 spans 14 residues. Trimming left V 1 base short and J 0 bases short, with 9 bases between. The germline V gene has CDR1 SQVTM and CDR2 ANQGSEA. CDR3 residues: CSVEAETMNTEAFF. CDR3 coding DNA: TGCAGCGTTGAAGCGGAGACTATGAACACTGAAGCTTTCTTT.

This rearrangement joins TRBV5-1 to TRBJ2-7, with 7 bases matching TRBD2. The germline V gene encodes CDR1 SGHRS and CDR2 YFSETQ. This CDR3 contains 15 residues. Germline trimming cut 1 base from V and 7 bases from J; bases unmatched to any gene: 11. CDR3 DNA sequence: TGCGCCAGCAGCTTGAAGCGGGGCCAAATAGGGGAGCAGTACTTC. Protein product: CASSLKRGQIGEQYF. The whole variable domain, filled in from reference TRBV5-1 and TRBJ2-7, reads KAGVTQTPRYLIKTRGQQVTLSCSPISGHRSVSWYQQTPGQGLQFLFEYFSETQRNKGNFPGRFSGRQFSNSRSEMNVSTLELGDSALYLCASSLKRGQIGEQYFGPGTRLTVT.

V is TRBV27 and J is TRBJ1-5, with D tentatively TRBD1 (5 bases). Germline CDR1 is MNHEY and CDR2 is SMNVEV (reference sequence). The V gene lost 6 bases and the J gene lost 1 base, with 10 bases spanning the gap. This CDR3 spans 14 amino acids. This chain's CDR3 is CASRMGGSNQPQHF. The DNA for the CDR3 is TGTGCCAGCAGGATGGGGGGAAGCAATCAGCCCCAGCATTTT.

This rearrangement joins TRBV5-6 to TRBJ1-2; D possibly corresponds to TRBD1 (6 bases). This CDR3 region has 13 residues. Germline V lookup: CDR1 SGHDT, CDR2 YYEEEE. Trimming removed 0 bases from V and 3 bases from J, with 6 bases in between. The CDR3 reads CASSLGTDYGYTF. DNA of the CDR3: TGTGCCAGCAGCTTGGGGACAGACTATGGCTACACCTTC.

The sample holds a few counts of this clone. The V call is TRBV6-5, the J call TRBJ2-3; 7 bases are shared with TRBD2. This CDR3 contains 15 residues. V shed 5 bases, J shed 6 bases, and the junction held 11 bases outside the gene matches. Germline V lookup: CDR1 MNHEY, CDR2 SVGAGI. The CDR3 protein is CASSMSGINFDTQYF. In DNA, the CDR3 is TGTGCCAGCAGTATGAGCGGGATAAACTTCGATACGCAGTATTTT.

The V call is TRBV18, the J call TRBJ2-3, with TRBD1 matching 8 bases. The germline gives CDR1 KGHSH, CDR2 LQKENI. Losses at the gene ends were 3 bases for V and 2 bases for J; bases not matched to a gene: 13. The CDR3 length is 18 residues. The CDR3 coding sequence is TGTGCCAGCTCACCGCGAACAGGGGGGTTAGGTTCCACAGATACGCAGTATTTT. It yields the protein CASSPRTGGLGSTDTQYF.

This clone was seen once. The germline gene is not matched at one end of the junction; a read error may be the cause. The rearrangement links TRBV2 to TRBJ1-1; D remains unclear. This CDR3 has 11 amino acids. Germline lookup yields CDR1 SNHLY and CDR2 FYNNEI. This CDR3 is CARSVGIEAFF. CDR3 in DNA: TGTGCCAGAAGTGTCGGGATTGAAGCTTTCTTT.

This clone was counted only a few times. Written as DNA, the CDR3 is TGTGCCAGCAGCTTAGTAGGGACTAGCAGAAGAGAGACCCAGTACTTC. This codes for CASSLVGTSRRETQYF. The genes are TRBV7-6 and TRBJ2-5, with 9 bases lining up with TRBD2. The CDR3 length is 16 residues. Per the germline V gene, CDR1 is SGHVS and CDR2 is FNYEAQ. The junction had 7 bases not matched to a gene; V was cut back by 1 base and J by 4 bases.

This clone has more than one count but fewer than ten. At the DNA level, this CDR3 is encoded by other sequences in the same sample as well. The chain joins TRBV7-2 to TRBJ2-7; 13 bases fit TRBD2. This CDR3 has 15 residues. The germline gives CDR1 SGHTA, CDR2 FQGNSA. Losses at the gene ends were 5 bases for V and 1 base for J; bases not matched to a gene: 2. The CDR3 region is CASSLTSGGSYEQYF. The CDR3 DNA follows: TGTGCCAGCAGCCTGACTAGCGGGGGGTCCTACGAGCAGTACTTC. The full variable domain, in which reference TRBV7-2 and TRBJ2-7 provide the parts outside the CDR3, is GAGVSQSPSNKVTEKGKDVELRCDPISGHTALYWYRQSLGQGLEFLIYFQGNSAPDKSGLPSDRFSAERTGGSVSTLTIQRTQQEDSAVYLCASSLTSGGSYEQYFGPGTRLTVT.

This sequence joins TRBV2 and TRBJ1-3; D is ambiguous. Trimming removed 2 bases from V and 0 bases from J, with 11 bases in between. Germline V gene data show CDR1 as SNHLY and CDR2 as FYNNEI. The CDR3 has 16 residues. The CDR3 DNA reads as TGTGCCAGCAGTGAACAGAGAGCGAGCTCTGGAAACACCATATATTTT. Translation: CASSEQRASSGNTIYF.

A word on this clone: The junction departs from the called germline gene at one end, perhaps through a read error. The same CDR3 arises from other DNA sequences in this sample as well. The chain is built from TRBV29-1 and TRBJ2-2; possible D gene TRBD1, 5 bases. The CDR3 covers 13 residues. Per the germline V gene, CDR1 is SQVTM and CDR2 is ANQGSEA. CDR3 amino acids: CSVPDIDTGELFF. The DNA of the CDR3 is TGCAGCGTTCCGGACATAGACACAGGGGAGCTGTTTTTT.

This CDR3 is CASSVSRDRDDYGYTF. The CDR3 region has the DNA TGTGCCAGCAGCGTTTCCCGGGACAGGGATGACTATGGCTACACCTTC. This chain uses TRBV9 with TRBJ1-2, with 9 bases fitting TRBD1. Germline values: CDR1 SGDLS, CDR2 YYNGEE. The CDR3 loop spans 16 amino acids. J gave up 3 bases and V 2 bases, and 8 bases lay outside the gene matches.

This clone appeared a few times. This chain connects TRBV9 to TRBJ2-7, with D perhaps TRBD1 (6 bases). Between the trimmed V and J ends, which lost 0 bases and 2 bases, there was a span of 9 bases. Per the germline V gene, CDR1 is SGDLS and CDR2 is YYNGEE. The CDR3 spans 14 residues. The chain's CDR3 is CASSVAAGAYEQYF. DNA for the CDR3: TGTGCCAGCAGCGTAGCGGCAGGGGCCTACGAGCAGTACTTC. The full variable domain, with the rest looked up from reference TRBV9 and TRBJ2-7, is DSGVTQTPKHLITATGQRVTLRCSPRSGDLSVYWYQQSLDQGLQFLIQYYNGEERAKGNILERFSAQQFPDLHSELNLSSLELGDSALYFCASSVAAGAYEQYFGPGTRLTVT.

The CDR3 sequence: CASSLRVSTTGETQYF. CDR3 in DNA: TGTGCCAGCAGCTTAAGGGTCAGCACAACGGGGGAGACCCAGTACTTC. This chain uses TRBV7-3 with TRBJ2-5, with D possibly being TRBD2 (5 bases). V was shortened by 1 base and J by 5 bases, with 17 bases between the two germline ends. This CDR3 is built from 16 residues. Germline CDR1 is SGHTA and CDR2 is FQGTGA.